Following are 10 T cell receptor beta chains from one sample sequenced in a study of cytomegalovirus exposure and HLA in healthy donors. The data were produced by immunoSEQ multiplex PCR, yet TCRdb's version contains in-frame clones alone and is incomplete. The sample has over 200,000 clones; 65% to 85% are singletons. Sequences were obtained from PBMCs. The receptor source for this set is a woman in her thirties in good health and CMV-seropositive.

The sample holds one count of this clone. J is TRBJ2-7 and V is TRBV7-9, with D possibly being TRBD2 (6 bases). The length of the CDR3 is 16 residues. Trimming left V 2 bases short and J 2 bases short, with 16 bases between. Germline V gene data show CDR1 as SEHNR and CDR2 as FQNEAQ (reference sequence). In nucleotides, the CDR3 is TGTGCCAGCAGCTTATATGGGGGGAGTGAGGCCTACGAGCAGTACTTC. Its protein product is CASSLYGGSEAYEQYF.

The genes are TRBV29-1 and TRBJ2-1; D gene unclear. Between the trimmed V and J ends, which lost 1 base and 1 base, there was a span of 5 bases. This CDR3 is built from 13 residues. Germline lookup yields CDR1 SQVTM and CDR2 ANQGSEA. In DNA, the CDR3 is TGCAGCGTTGAAGGGGGATCCTACAATGAGCAGTTCTTC. It is translated as CSVEGGSYNEQFF.

V is TRBV28 and J is TRBJ1-3; a possible D gene is TRBD1 (6 bases). Trimming pared 7 bases from V and 7 bases from J, leaving 8 bases between. Germline V CDR1 and CDR2: MDHEN, SYDVKM. This CDR3 has 11 residues. This CDR3 is CASTRGNTIYF. For the CDR3, the DNA is TGTGCCAGCACGAGGGGGAACACCATATATTTT.

This chain links TRBV5-6 with TRBJ1-2, with D unclear. The CDR3 has 14 residues. Per germline, CDR1 SGHDT and CDR2 YYEEEE. Trimming stripped 4 bases from V and 1 base from J, with 11 bases between. CDR3 loop: CASSLPGNNYGYTF. For the CDR3, the DNA is TGTGCCAGCAGCCTACCGGGAAATAACTATGGCTACACCTTC.

The chain couples TRBV25-1 to TRBJ1-4, with D perhaps TRBD1 (6 bases). The CDR3 is 16 amino acids. Deletions cut 0 bases from V and 4 bases from J, with 12 bases between. Germline-derived CDR1 and CDR2 are MGHDK and SYGVNS. CDR3 sequence (DNA): TGTGCCAGCAGTGAATATTCGACAGGAAGTAATGAAAAACTGTTTTTT. This encodes CASSEYSTGSNEKLFF.

The J gene is TRBJ2-7, the V gene TRBV7-9, with TRBD1 matching 7 bases. V dropped 5 bases and J dropped 2; count of bases not matched to a gene: 3. The CDR3 runs to 13 residues. From germline, CDR1 is SEHNR and CDR2 FQNEAQ (reference sequence). CDR3 loop: CASSTQGPYEQYF. In DNA form, the CDR3 reads TGTGCCAGCAGCACACAGGGGCCCTACGAGCAGTACTTC.

The chain uses TRBV6-6 and TRBJ1-2, with TRBD1 matching 9 bases. Germline V gene lookup returns CDR1 MNHNY and CDR2 SVGAGI (reference sequence). The CDR3 is made up of 12 amino acids. V trimming: 8 bases; J trimming: 6 bases; junction bases outside the gene matches: 4. The CDR3 DNA is TGTGCCAGCCGGGACAGGGTAAATGGCTACACCTTC. The encoded protein is CASRDRVNGYTF.

V gene TRBV19 combines with J gene TRBJ2-6; possible D gene TRBD1, 6 bases. The CDR3 is 18 amino acids. CDR1 is LNHDA and CDR2 is SQIVND in the germline V gene (reference sequence). V lost 5 bases and J 0 bases, leaving 17 bases between the germline ends. CDR3 nucleotide sequence: TGTGCCAGTAGTTCTATGGGACAATTCTTCTCTGGGGCCAACGTCCTGACTTTC. Amino acids: CASSSMGQFFSGANVLTF.

V is TRBV7-9 and J is TRBJ2-7; no clear D. Trimming removed 5 bases from V and 2 bases from J, with 10 bases in between. Germline V gives CDR1 SEHNR, CDR2 FQNEAQ (reference sequence). The length of the CDR3 is 13 residues. CDR3 DNA sequence: TGTGCCAGCAGCCCCGTTAGGGCCTACGAGCAGTACTTC. Its protein product is CASSPVRAYEQYF. The full variable domain, rest sourced from reference TRBV7-9 and TRBJ2-7, is DTGVSQNPRHKITKRGQNVTFRCDPISEHNRLYWYRQTLGQGPEFLTYFQNEAQLEKSRLLSDRFSAERPKGSFSTLEIQRTEQGDSAMYLCASSPVRAYEQYFGPGTRLTVT.

V usage is TRBV9 and J usage is TRBJ2-1, with D hard to call. Trimming took off 0 bases at V and 4 bases at J, with 8 bases between the two ends. The CDR3 runs to 14 residues. CDR1 and CDR2 from the germline V gene are SGDLS and YYNGEE. This CDR3 reads CASSVDGRYNEQFF. The DNA of the CDR3 is TGTGCCAGCAGCGTAGACGGACGATACAATGAGCAGTTCTTC.